A selection of T cell receptor beta chains follows, all from one sample in a study of neoadjuvant anti-PD-1 for oral cavity cancer. TCRdb's copy holds only in-frame clones and misses some; the assay was immunoSEQ multiplex PCR. The sample consists of 9,500 to 10,000 clones, about 60% of them appearing once. Source: PBMCs, taken after nivolumab (anti-PD-1) treatment. These receptors all come from a person aged 35-80 years with oral cavity squamous cell carcinoma. Both conserved end residues are part of each CDR3. D genes are given only for firm matches. The size entry is marked missing in some rows and otherwise reads once, few, many or a size class.

d_call clone_size j_call v_call cdr3_nt cdr3_aa
- few TRBJ1-6 TRBV6-1 TGTGCCAGCATGCTCGGGAATTCACCCCTCCACTTT CASMLGNSPLHF
- - TRBJ2-7 TRBV2 TGTGCCAGCAGTTACGGAGGAGGGGGCAGGGCCTACGAGCAGTACTTC CASSYGGGGRAYEQYF
- - TRBJ2-7 TRBV27 TGTGCCAGCAACCCGACAGCGAGCTCCTACGAGCAGTACTTC CASNPTASSYEQYF
TRBD1 - TRBJ1-4 TRBV2 TGTGCCAGCGGTAGCGTCCCGGGACAGGGTGGTAATGAAAAACTGTTTTTT CASGSVPGQGGNEKLFF
- - TRBJ1-2 TRBV14 TGTGCCAGCAGCCAAGCCCTGGGGCAGGGTAACTATGGCTACACCTTC CASSQALGQGNYGYTF
TRBD2 - TRBJ2-7 TRBV7-9 TGTGCCAGCAGCCCTCGACTAGCGGTCTACGAGCAGTACTTC CASSPRLAVYEQYF
- - TRBJ1-1 TRBV19 TGTGCCACCTCCCCGGTTGGGGAGTGGAACACTGAAGCTTTCTTT CATSPVGEWNTEAFF
- - TRBJ1-5 TRBV7-2 TGTGCCAGCAGCTTAGCCTTCAGTAATCAGCCCCAGCATTTT CASSLAFSNQPQHF
TRBD2 few TRBJ2-1 TRBV10-1 TGCGCCAGCAAATCTAGCGGGAGAACCTCCTACAATGAGCAGTTCTTC CASKSSGRTSYNEQFF
- - TRBJ1-1 TRBV18 TGTGCCAGCTCCCTAAAGGAGAACACTGAAGCTTTCTTT CASSLKENTEAFF
TRBD2 few TRBJ2-3 TRBV28 TGTGCCAGCAGTTCCGGGACTAGCGGGAACCCAGATACGCAGTATTTT CASSSGTSGNPDTQYF
- - TRBJ2-3 TRBV15 TGTGCCACCAGCACCTACACAGATACGCAGTATTTT CATSTYTDTQYF
TRBD2 - TRBJ2-3 TRBV4-1 TGCGCCAGCAGCCATCGTTCCGCGGGAGGGCGGTCAGATACGCAGTATTTT CASSHRSAGGRSDTQYF
- - TRBJ1-3 TRBV6-5 TGTGCCAGCAGTCGTAGCGGACAGGGAAACACCATATATTTT CASSRSGQGNTIYF
- few TRBJ2-3 TRBV6-1 TGTGCCAGCAGTGAACGGAACGGGGTAGATACGCAGTATTTT CASSERNGVDTQYF
- few TRBJ2-7 TRBV5-1 TGCGCCAGCAGCGGCCCGGCATATTCCTACGAGCAGTACTTC CASSGPAYSYEQYF
- few TRBJ1-2 TRBV29-1 TGCAGCCTGACAGGTCCTAACTATGGCTACACCTTC CSLTGPNYGYTF
- - TRBJ1-1 TRBV6-5 TGTGCCAGCAGTCCAGGGGACACTGAAGCTTTCTTT CASSPGDTEAFF
TRBD1 few TRBJ1-5 TRBV2 TGTGCCAGCACCTCAGACAGGGGTAGCAATCAGCCCCAGCATTTT CASTSDRGSNQPQHF
- - TRBJ1-5 TRBV30 TGTGCCTGGAGTGGGGGGATCGGGAGTAGGAAAAGCAATCAGCCCCAGCATTTT CAWSGGIGSRKSNQPQHF
- - TRBJ1-2 TRBV28 TGTGCCAGCAGTTCCAGTTTTGGCTACACCTTC CASSSSFGYTF
- - TRBJ2-7 TRBV7-9 TGTGCCAGCAGCCTAGCGACCTACGAGCAGTACTTC CASSLATYEQYF
- - TRBJ1-5 TRBV7-9 TGTGCCAGCAGCTTAGGGGGGACGAATCAGCCCCAGCATTTT CASSLGGTNQPQHF
- few TRBJ1-6 TRBV11-3 TGTGCCAGCAGCTTAGGGGCGGATTCACCCCTCCACTTT CASSLGADSPLHF
TRBD1 - TRBJ2-7 TRBV5-8 TGTGCCAGCAGCTTCGGACAGGGGGTTTACGAGCAGTACTTC CASSFGQGVYEQYF
TRBD2 - TRBJ2-7 TRBV29-1 TGCAGCGTTGTTGCTAGCGGGAGGCAGGAGGAGCAGTACTTC CSVVASGRQEEQYF
- - TRBJ2-7 TRBV29-1 TGCAGCGTTGGTCCGACTAGCTACGAGCAGTACTTC CSVGPTSYEQYF
TRBD1 - TRBJ1-1 TRBV13 TGTGCCAGCAGCTTCCGACAGGGAGGAGCTTTCTTT CASSFRQGGAFF
TRBD2 - TRBJ2-7 TRBV5-8 TGTGCCAGTCGACTAGCGGGAGACCACGAGCAGTACTTC CASRLAGDHEQYF
TRBD1 - TRBJ2-6 TRBV6-1 TGTGCCAGCAGTCCAAAGGATCCAGGGGGCGTCCTGACTTTC CASSPKDPGGVLTF
- - TRBJ2-5 TRBV30 TGTGCCTGGAGTGCCTCCCGGAGGGGTGAGACCCAGTACTTC CAWSASRRGETQYF
- - TRBJ1-2 TRBV5-1 TGCGCCAGCAGTCCTACCAGAAACTATGGCTACACCTTC CASSPTRNYGYTF
- few TRBJ1-4 TRBV28 TGTGCCAGCAGTTTCAGGGGATCCTCCGAAAAACTGTTTTTT CASSFRGSSEKLFF
- - TRBJ1-5 TRBV5-6 TGTGCCAGCAGCCTATATACGGGGAGAGGAGGCAATCAGCCCCAGCATTTT CASSLYTGRGGNQPQHF
TRBD1 - TRBJ1-2 TRBV5-1 TGCGCCAGCAGCCTAACTATCGGGACAGGGGGCTCTGGCTACACCTTC CASSLTIGTGGSGYTF
- - TRBJ2-2 TRBV28 TGTGCCAGCCCGAATCGGAACACCGGGGAGCTGTTTTTT CASPNRNTGELFF
TRBD1 - TRBJ2-6 TRBV7-8 TGTGCCAGCAGCTCGACAGGGAGCTCTGGGGCCAACGTCCTGACTTTC CASSSTGSSGANVLTF
TRBD2 - TRBJ2-2 TRBV7-9 TGTGCCAGCAGCTTCGTACCGGGACTAGCCCCCGGGGAGCTGTTTTTT CASSFVPGLAPGELFF
- - TRBJ2-3 TRBV5-1 TGCGCCAGCAGCTTGGCCGGGGGTTTGGGAGATACGCAGTATTTT CASSLAGGLGDTQYF
- - TRBJ1-4 TRBV19 TGTGCCAGTAGTTCCGGCGGGGGCGACAATGAAAAACTGTTTTTT CASSSGGGDNEKLFF
- once TRBJ2-2 TRBV14 TGTGCCAGCAGCCCCCTTGGGCGGGGGAACACCGGGGAGCTGTTTTTT CASSPLGRGNTGELFF
- - TRBJ2-3 TRBV5-1 TGCGCCAGCAGCTTGCAACCAGGGGCAGGGACAGATACGCAGTATTTT CASSLQPGAGTDTQYF
- - TRBJ2-1 TRBV5-6 TGTGCCAGCAGTCAATGGGCCGGGGTTTACAATGAGCAGTTCTTC CASSQWAGVYNEQFF
- - TRBJ2-7 TRBV29-1 TGCAGCGTGGAAGACCGACTCTCCTACGAGCAGTACTTC CSVEDRLSYEQYF
- - TRBJ2-3 TRBV19 TGTGCCAGTAGTATAAGGCCTAACACAGATACGCAGTATTTT CASSIRPNTDTQYF
- - TRBJ2-3 TRBV7-3 TGTGCCAGCAGCTCCCTGAACCAGGATACGCAGTATTTT CASSSLNQDTQYF